Reported below is one TCR beta chain. No antigen is known for it. The V gene lost 2 bases and the J gene lost 4 bases, with 13 bases spanning the gap. Germline CDR1 is KGHDR and CDR2 is SFDVKD. The CDR3 runs to 16 residues. The TCRbeta library incorporated unique molecular identifiers. Each CDR3 protein gets one entry after TCRdb re-called the PCR reads with MiXCR. The repertoire consists of about 830,000 distinct CDR3 sequences, with roughly 15% occurring once and the leading ten covering under 6%. This entry comes from a study of T-cell reconstitution after alpha-beta-depleted transplantation in children. The study, taken as a whole, reports: Reportedly, only several hundred clones from non-depleted graft cells drove alpha-beta T-cell counts at about two months. Once a year had passed after transplant, T-cell counts and diversity came mostly from newly produced T cells. Elevated TCRbeta diversity at day 60 was traced, in some patients, to surviving recipient T cells and thymic progenitors.

The source is a male patient aged 5 to 17 who had a stem cell transplant for acute lymphoblastic leukemia, so the T cells may come from the graft donor. V and J are TRBV24-1 and TRBJ2-2, with unresolved D. The specimen was PBMCs, mostly from graft donor cells, collected 360 days after TCRalphabeta/CD19-depleted stem cell transplant. The chain's CDR3 is CATSDSAKTGTGELFF. CDR3 nucleotides: TGTGCCACCAGTGATTCTGCCAAGACTGGCACCGGGGAGCTGTTTTTT.